These 2 T cell receptor beta chains were sequenced from one sample in a study of T cell changes during pregnancy in multiple sclerosis. Sequencing was performed with immunoSEQ multiplex PCR; in TCRdb, only in-frame clones are kept and a portion is missing. The sample shows more than 100,000 clones, approximately 90% of them seen only once. The material sequenced was peripheral blood, taken after pregnancy. These receptors were taken from a female donor with multiple sclerosis, enrolled in a pregnancy study.

CDR3 in amino acids: CAWSRSWGGRETQYF. CDR3 coding DNA: TGTGCCTGGAGTCGGAGTTGGGGGGGACGAGAGACCCAGTACTTC. The genes are TRBV30 and TRBJ2-5, with 7 nucleotides matching TRBD2. Germline lookup yields CDR1 GTSNPN and CDR2 SVGIG (reference sequence). Germline trimming cut 2 bases from V and 4 bases from J; bases unmatched to any gene: 10. The CDR3 length is 15 residues.

The rearrangement links TRBV6-9 to TRBJ2-1, with D possibly TRBD2 on 6 matching bases. The ends were cut back, 6 bases at V and 6 bases at J, with 33 bases in the middle. The germline CDR1 and CDR2 sequences are MNHGY and SVAAGI. The CDR3 extends over 20 amino acids. Here the CDR3 reads CASRSLGLHANNGSSNEQFF. CDR3 nucleotide sequence: TGTGCCAGCAGATCCCTGGGCCTCCACGCCAATAACGGGAGCTCCAATGAGCAGTTCTTC.